The subject of this entry is one T cell receptor (beta chain). This table comes from immunoSEQ multiplex PCR, and its TCRdb copy is limited to in-frame clones, with some not included. The table has some 500,000 clones, over 60% seen once. These data come from a study of shared clonotypes between healthy human individuals. The clonotype was recovered from a woman between 35 and 50 years old in good health. Some clones in this sample may be carry-over from other donors' samples. Sample: PBMCs.

The CDR3 DNA follows: TGTGCCAGCAGTTGGGGCAGGGGAAGCTACGAGCAGTACTTC. This gives the protein CASSWGRGSYEQYF. The chain recombines TRBV27 with TRBJ2-7, with D possibly being TRBD1 (6 bases). The V end was cut by 4 bases, the J end by 3 bases, with 13 bases between. CDR3 length: 14 residues. Germline lookup yields CDR1 MNHEY and CDR2 SMNVEV (reference sequence).